Described below is a single TCR beta chain sequence and its context. The antigen remains undetermined. The data derive from a study of blood T cells in healthy people across ages. Looking at the study overall: Template switching caught about one barcoded beta molecule for each two T cells. Study-wide findings and caveats: Donor CMV status was unknown, possibly confounding expanded clonotype changes.

Germline V gives CDR1 MNHEY, CDR2 SVGAGI. This CDR3 comprises 16 residues. V gave up 6 bases and J gave up 1 base; unmatched junction bases: 7. It was with a sample-barcoded 5' primer and a J-beta primer mix that a second PCR of roughly 6 to 11 cycles was run. Every cDNA was tagged by a template-switch adaptor with 12 random nucleotides. TCRdb reanalysed the 5' RACE reads using MiXCR and keeps one entry per CDR3 protein. The profile covers 1.5 million to 2 million distinct CDR3 sequences, with 39% appearing a single time and approximately 22% taken by the ten largest. Healthy Caucasian individuals from Russia aged roughly 6 to 90 were enrolled as donors.

This rearrangement joins TRBV6-5 to TRBJ2-4; 9 bases line up with TRBD1. The receptor was derived from a human donor in good health. The material sequenced was blood. CDR3 sequence (DNA): TGTGCCAGCAGCTCCGGGACAGGGAACGCCAAAAACATTCAGTACTTC. It encodes CASSSGTGNAKNIQYF.